This is a list of T cell receptor beta chains from one sample in a study of regulatory T cells in long-lasting Graves disease. TCRdb recomputed calls from the multiplex PCR reads with MiXCR, one row per CDR3 protein. The data hold a few hundred thousand distinct CDR3 sequences, with 23% observed a single time. The specimen comprised peripheral blood mononuclear cells (PBMCs), sampled when the disease was refractory, from a patient treated with antithyroid drugs. The receptors here all came from a female donor with Graves disease. CDR3s include the opening cysteine and the closing phenylalanine or tryptophan. Fields, in order: CDR3 DNA, CDR3 protein, V gene, clone size, D gene, J gene. The D gene is left open where the match is weak. Clone size is shown for a subset of rows, as once, few, many or a class of expanded clone.

cdr3_nt: TGTGCCAGCAGCTTACCGAACAGGGGGCGCTTTCCCGGTAATGAGCAGTTCTTC; cdr3_aa: CASSLPNRGRFPGNEQFF; v_call: TRBV11-1; clone_size: .; d_call: TRBD1; j_call: TRBJ2-1
cdr3_nt: TGTGCCAGCAGTGTCGGTACAGGGGGCGCTTCGGGGAATTCACCCCTCCACTTT; cdr3_aa: CASSVGTGGASGNSPLHF; v_call: TRBV2; clone_size: many; d_call: TRBD1; j_call: TRBJ1-6
cdr3_nt: TGTGCCATCAGTGAGGACAAAGGGAGTGAAAAACTGTTTTTT; cdr3_aa: CAISEDKGSEKLFF; v_call: TRBV10-3; clone_size: many; d_call: .; j_call: TRBJ1-4
cdr3_nt: TGTGCCAGCAGCTTAGTTACTAGCGTAACTCCTAGCACAGATACGCAGTATTTT; cdr3_aa: CASSLVTSVTPSTDTQYF; v_call: TRBV7-9; clone_size: .; d_call: TRBD2; j_call: TRBJ2-3
cdr3_nt: TGTGCCAGCAGCGGACAGACAGGGGCTCCCTACGAGCAGTACTTC; cdr3_aa: CASSGQTGAPYEQYF; v_call: TRBV12-3/TRBV12-4; clone_size: few; d_call: TRBD1; j_call: TRBJ2-7
cdr3_nt: TGTGCCAGCAGCCAACGGACAGGGCTAATGAACACTGAAGCTTTCTTT; cdr3_aa: CASSQRTGLMNTEAFF; v_call: TRBV14; clone_size: few; d_call: TRBD1; j_call: TRBJ1-1
cdr3_nt: TGCAGCGTTGATACAAGGCCGGGTGTCACTGAAGCTTTCTTT; cdr3_aa: CSVDTRPGVTEAFF; v_call: TRBV29-1; clone_size: once; d_call: .; j_call: TRBJ1-1
cdr3_nt: TGTGCCACCAGCAGACCGGGACTAGTGGTGACCCAGTACTTC; cdr3_aa: CATSRPGLVVTQYF; v_call: TRBV15; clone_size: .; d_call: TRBD2; j_call: TRBJ2-5
cdr3_nt: TGTGCCAGCAGCTTGGGTGGGGTTTCGGGCAATCAGCCCCAGCATTTT; cdr3_aa: CASSLGGVSGNQPQHF; v_call: TRBV7-2; clone_size: many; d_call: .; j_call: TRBJ1-5
cdr3_nt: TGTGCCAGCTCGAGTCAGGGGAGCTCCTACACCGGGGAGCTGTTTTTT; cdr3_aa: CASSSQGSSYTGELFF; v_call: TRBV25-1; clone_size: once; d_call: .; j_call: TRBJ2-2
cdr3_nt: TGTGCCAGCAGCTACCAGGGCGAGCAGTACTTC; cdr3_aa: CASSYQGEQYF; v_call: TRBV7-2; clone_size: few; d_call: .; j_call: TRBJ2-7